Below, 21 T cell receptor beta chains from the same sample are listed, as sequenced in a study of shared clonotypes between healthy human individuals. TCRdb's table, derived via immunoSEQ multiplex PCR, lists solely in-frame clones and lacks some. Of a few million clones listed, around 90% were seen once; the top ten hold roughly 0.34%. Sequences were obtained from naive CD4+ T cells from PBMCs. Subset indicated: CD45RA+ positively selected. Receptors originate from a man between 18 and 29 years old in good health. Some clones in this sample may be carry-over from other donors' samples.

Note on this clone: Other nucleotide sequences in the sample specify the same CDR3. This sequence joins TRBV9 and TRBJ1-2, with 10 bases aligning to TRBD1. CDR1 is SGDLS, CDR2 YYNGEE, per germline. J gave up 6 bases and V 0 bases, and 2 bases lay outside the gene matches. This CDR3 has 14 residues. Here the CDR3 DNA reads TGTGCCAGCAGCGTAGGGGGGACAGGGGATGGCTACACCTTC. This gives the protein CASSVGGTGDGYTF. The variable domain in full, with the rest retrieved from reference TRBV9 and TRBJ1-2, is DSGVTQTPKHLITATGQRVTLRCSPRSGDLSVYWYQQSLDQGLQFLIQYYNGEERAKGNILERFSAQQFPDLHSELNLSSLELGDSALYFCASSVGGTGDGYTFGSGTRLTVV.

The chain links TRBV11-2 to TRBJ2-3; the match to TRBD1 covers 7 bases. This CDR3 comprises 14 residues. V lost 4 bases, J lost 2 bases, and 3 bases stayed unmatched. The germline V gene encodes CDR1 SGHAT and CDR2 FQNNGV. CDR3 residues: CASSSDRLTDTQYF. The CDR3, as DNA: TGTGCCAGCAGCTCGGACAGGCTCACAGATACGCAGTATTTT. Full variable domain (rest looked up from reference TRBV11-2 and TRBJ2-3): EAGVAQSPRYKIIEKRQSVAFWCNPISGHATLYWYQQILGQGPKLLIQFQNNGVVDDSQLPKDRFSAERLKGVDSTLKIQPAKLEDSAVYLCASSSDRLTDTQYFGPGTRLTVL.

This clone appeared once. This chain connects TRBV29-1 to TRBJ2-7; 8 bases are shared with TRBD1. The CDR3 covers 13 residues. Looked up from germline, CDR1 is SQVTM and CDR2 is ANQGSEA. The trim removed 5 bases at V and 3 bases at J, leaving 6 bases unmatched. The CDR3 region is CSVLGTGDYEQYF. DNA for the CDR3: TGCAGCGTTCTTGGGACAGGAGACTACGAGCAGTACTTC.

The rearrangement joins TRBV10-3 to TRBJ2-3, with TRBD1 as a possible D gene (5 bases). The CDR3 length is 13 residues. Germline V gives CDR1 ENHRY, CDR2 SYGVKD. V shed 2 bases and J shed 4 bases, with 7 bases lying between them. CDR3 bases: TGTGCCATCAGTGAGGGGGCGGCAGATACGCAGTATTTT. Translated: CAISEGAADTQYF.

About this clone: Other DNA variants within this sample encode the same CDR3. The rearrangement links TRBV28 to TRBJ2-5; 11 bases map to TRBD1. Germline CDR1 reads MDHEN; CDR2 reads SYDVKM. The CDR3 contains 14 residues. V shed 5 bases and J 4 bases; nucleotides not matched to a gene: 3. CDR3 bases: TGTGCCAGCAGTCGGGGGACAGGGGGAGAGACCCAGTACTTC. It is translated as CASSRGTGGETQYF.

This clone was seen only a few times. The V and J genes are TRBV7-6 and TRBJ1-1; tentative D call: TRBD1 (5 bases). The CDR3 spans 13 residues. The V and J ends lost 3 bases and 4 bases respectively, with 9 bases between them. Germline-derived CDR1 and CDR2 are SGHVS and FNYEAQ. The CDR3 sequence is CASSLGRVTEAFF. The CDR3 DNA is TGTGCCAGCAGCTTGGGACGGGTCACTGAAGCTTTCTTT.

The chain has TRBV4-1 and TRBJ2-2; 12 positions match TRBD2. After removal of 5 bases from V and 5 bases from J, the junction contained 9 bases not matched to a gene. The CDR3 extends over 17 amino acids. The germline CDR1 and CDR2 sequences are MGHRA and YSYEKL. CDR3 protein: CASSKDGLAGSTGELFF. For the CDR3, the DNA is TGCGCCAGCAGCAAGGACGGACTAGCGGGATCTACCGGGGAGCTGTTTTTT.

The chain couples TRBV18 to TRBJ2-2, with D perhaps matching TRBD1 (5 bases). From germline, CDR1 is KGHSH and CDR2 LQKENI. This CDR3 has 17 residues. Trimming took off 4 bases at V and 2 bases at J, with 17 bases between the two ends. CDR3 in DNA: TGTGCCAGCTCACTTCTACTATCGACAGCAAACACCGGGGAGCTGTTTTTT. It specifies CASSLLLSTANTGELFF.

This clone has just one count. The chain joins TRBV6-4 to TRBJ1-4; D gene ambiguous. Deletions cut 9 bases from V and 8 bases from J, with 16 bases between. In germline, CDR1 is MRHNA, CDR2 SNTAGT. The CDR3 sequence is 13 residues long. The CDR3 region has the DNA TGTGCCAGTCACTCGGGTCGGATGGAAAAACTGTTTTTT. Its translation is CASHSGRMEKLFF.

The chain recombines TRBV7-3 with TRBJ2-2, with unresolved D. Germline V gene lookup returns CDR1 SGHTA and CDR2 FQGTGA. The V end was cut by 4 bases, the J end by 4 bases, with 10 bases between. The CDR3 contains 14 residues. DNA for the CDR3: TGTGCCAGCAGCTCCGGTGCGGCCACCGGGGAGCTGTTTTTT. Protein product: CASSSGAATGELFF.

This sequence joins TRBV7-2 and TRBJ1-5; D is undetermined. Germline loops: CDR1 SGHTA, CDR2 FQGNSA. The CDR3 runs 15 residues. V was trimmed by 2 bases and J by 2 bases, leaving 10 bases between them. This chain's CDR3 is CASSLRVTGNQPQHF. CDR3 nucleotide sequence: TGTGCCAGCAGCTTAAGGGTGACGGGCAATCAGCCCCAGCATTTT.

This sequence joins TRBV30 and TRBJ1-1, with D perhaps matching TRBD1 (5 bases). V shed 2 bases and J shed 0 bases, with 7 bases lying between them. The CDR3 totals 13 residues. Germline lookup yields CDR1 GTSNPN and CDR2 SVGIG (reference sequence). The CDR3 sequence is CAWSQGVNTEAFF. The CDR3 region has the DNA TGTGCCTGGAGTCAGGGTGTGAACACTGAAGCTTTCTTT.

Only one count was recorded for this clone. V usage is TRBV7-6 and J usage is TRBJ1-1, with a tentative D call TRBD1 (6 bases). Germline lookup yields CDR1 SGHVS and CDR2 FNYEAQ. V lost 2 bases and J 6 bases, leaving 13 bases between the germline ends. The CDR3 is 14 amino acids. The CDR3 DNA sequence: TGTGCCAGCAGCTTAAACAGGGAACAGTCTGAAGCTTTCTTT. It specifies CASSLNREQSEAFF.

The chain recombines TRBV28 with TRBJ2-1, with 10 bases matching TRBD2. V lost 5 bases and J lost 9; bases outside the gene matches: 10. CDR1 is MDHEN and CDR2 is SYDVKM in the germline V gene. The CDR3 length is 15 residues. This CDR3 reads CASSESGRASGEQFF. CDR3 DNA: TGTGCCAGCAGTGAAAGCGGGAGGGCCTCCGGTGAGCAGTTCTTC.

A single count supports this clone. V and J are TRBV25-1 and TRBJ1-1; 9 nucleotides agree with TRBD1. Germline CDR1 MGHDK, CDR2 SYGVNS. The ends lost 7 bases at V and 0 bases at J; junction bases unmatched: 6. The CDR3 consists of 15 residues. The CDR3 loop reads CASTPGTGMNTEAFF. CDR3 coding DNA: TGTGCCAGCACCCCAGGGACAGGGATGAACACTGAAGCTTTCTTT.

This chain joins TRBV7-3 and TRBJ2-2, with D possibly matching TRBD1 (6 bases). Germline V gene lookup returns CDR1 SGHTA and CDR2 FQGTGA. The germline V and J ends were trimmed by 8 bases and 7 bases, with 23 bases remaining between them. The CDR3 runs to 16 residues. The CDR3 reads CASGGRQASTGGELFF. The CDR3, as DNA: TGTGCCAGCGGTGGGCGACAGGCCTCCACCGGCGGGGAGCTGTTTTTT.

The genes are TRBV28 and TRBJ2-7; D is possibly TRBD2 (5 bases). Between the trimmed V and J ends, which lost 5 bases and 0 bases, there was a span of 14 bases. Looked up from germline, CDR1 is MDHEN and CDR2 is SYDVKM. The CDR3 runs 15 residues. The CDR3 DNA follows: TGTGCCAGCAGTCCCCCGAGGGCGCACTCCTACGAGCAGTACTTC. Protein sequence: CASSPPRAHSYEQYF. Supplemented by reference TRBV28 and TRBJ2-7, the full variable domain reads DVKVTQSSRYLVKRTGEKVFLECVQDMDHENMFWYRQDPGLGLRLIYFSYDVKMKEKGDIPEGYSVSREKKERFSLILESASTNQTSMYLCASSPPRAHSYEQYFGPGTRLTVT.

The rearrangement links TRBV7-9 to TRBJ2-1; 8 bases are a match to TRBD2. CDR1 is SEHNR and CDR2 is FQNEAQ in the germline V gene (reference sequence). CDR3 length: 16 amino acids. V shed 5 bases, J shed 1 base, and the junction held 7 bases outside the gene matches. For the CDR3, the DNA is TGTGCCAGCAGCCGACGAAGCGGGAGTTCCTACAATGAGCAGTTCTTC. Protein sequence: CASSRRSGSSYNEQFF.

The chain joins TRBV27 to TRBJ2-1; no clear D. V was trimmed by 5 bases and J by 0 bases, leaving 14 bases between them. Germline loops: CDR1 MNHEY, CDR2 SMNVEV (reference sequence). The CDR3 is 16 amino acids. Here the CDR3 reads CASSGYSHGSYNEQFF. The CDR3 DNA reads as TGTGCCAGCAGTGGGTACAGCCATGGCTCCTACAATGAGCAGTTCTTC.

This clone has only one observation. The rearrangement links TRBV4-2 to TRBJ2-1; no reliable D call. The V end lost 3 bases, the J end lost 9 bases, and 12 bases lay between the germline ends. The germline CDR1 and CDR2 sequences are LGHNA and YNFKEQ. CDR3 length: 13 amino acids. The CDR3 DNA follows: TGTGCCAGCAGCCAGAATATAGGTCTTGAGCAGTTCTTC. Its translation: CASSQNIGLEQFF.

The chain links TRBV28 to TRBJ1-2; a weak D match, TRBD1 (5 bases). Deletions cut 8 bases from V and 8 bases from J, with 18 bases between. Germline V gives CDR1 MDHEN, CDR2 SYDVKM. The length of the CDR3 is 13 residues. CDR3 loop: CASYPRGREGYTF. The CDR3 DNA follows: TGTGCCAGCTATCCAAGGGGAAGAGAGGGCTACACCTTC.